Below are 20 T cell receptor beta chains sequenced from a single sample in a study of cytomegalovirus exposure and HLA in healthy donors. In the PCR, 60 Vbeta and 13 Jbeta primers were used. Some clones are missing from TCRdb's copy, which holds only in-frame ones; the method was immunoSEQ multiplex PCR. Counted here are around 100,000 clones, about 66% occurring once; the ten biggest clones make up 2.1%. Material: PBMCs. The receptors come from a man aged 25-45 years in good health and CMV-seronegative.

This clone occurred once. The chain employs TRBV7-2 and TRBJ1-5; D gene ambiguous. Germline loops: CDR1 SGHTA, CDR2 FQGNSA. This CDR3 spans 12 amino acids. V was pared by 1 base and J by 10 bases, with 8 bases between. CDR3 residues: CASSLGASPQHF. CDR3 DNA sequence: TGTGCCAGCAGCTTAGGGGCCAGCCCCCAGCATTTT.

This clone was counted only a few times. The CDR3 sequence: CASSNPTSGGNTQYF. In DNA form, the CDR3 reads TGTGCCAGCAGCAATCCGACTAGCGGGGGAAATACGCAGTATTTT. The chain recombines TRBV6-5 with TRBJ2-3; 12 nucleotides align to TRBD2. The CDR3 consists of 15 residues. Trimming took 6 bases from V and 7 from J; bases not matched to a gene: 8. Germline V gives CDR1 MNHEY, CDR2 SVGAGI.

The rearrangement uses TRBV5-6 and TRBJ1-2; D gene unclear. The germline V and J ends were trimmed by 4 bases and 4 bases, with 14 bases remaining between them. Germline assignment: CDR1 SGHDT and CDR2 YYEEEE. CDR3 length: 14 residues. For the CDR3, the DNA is TGTGCCAGCAGCCCCCTGGCAGGTCCCTATGGCTACACCTTC. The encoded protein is CASSPLAGPYGYTF.

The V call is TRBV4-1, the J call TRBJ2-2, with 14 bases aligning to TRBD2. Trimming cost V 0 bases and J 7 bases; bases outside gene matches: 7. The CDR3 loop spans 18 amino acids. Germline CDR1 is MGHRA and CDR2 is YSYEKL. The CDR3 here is CASSQETSGGAGSGELFF. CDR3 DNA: TGCGCCAGCAGCCAAGAGACTAGCGGGGGGGCGGGTAGCGGGGAGCTGTTTTTT.

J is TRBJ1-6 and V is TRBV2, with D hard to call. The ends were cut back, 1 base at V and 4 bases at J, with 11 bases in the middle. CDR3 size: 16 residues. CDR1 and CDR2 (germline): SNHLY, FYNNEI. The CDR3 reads CASSEESGDYNSPLHF. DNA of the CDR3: TGTGCCAGCAGTGAAGAATCCGGGGATTATAATTCACCCCTCCACTTT.

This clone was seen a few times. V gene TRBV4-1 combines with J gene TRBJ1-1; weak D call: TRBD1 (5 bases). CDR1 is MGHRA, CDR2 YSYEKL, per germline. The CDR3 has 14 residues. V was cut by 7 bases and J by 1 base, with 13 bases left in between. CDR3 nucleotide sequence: TGCGCCAGCAACCCCAGGGATACGAACACTGAAGCTTTCTTT. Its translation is CASNPRDTNTEAFF.

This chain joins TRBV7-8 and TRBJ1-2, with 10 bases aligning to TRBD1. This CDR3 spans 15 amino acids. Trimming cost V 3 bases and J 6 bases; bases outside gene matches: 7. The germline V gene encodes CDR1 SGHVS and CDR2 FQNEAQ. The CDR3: CASSFTTGTGDGYTF. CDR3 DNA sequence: TGTGCCAGCAGCTTTACTACCGGGACAGGGGATGGCTACACCTTC.

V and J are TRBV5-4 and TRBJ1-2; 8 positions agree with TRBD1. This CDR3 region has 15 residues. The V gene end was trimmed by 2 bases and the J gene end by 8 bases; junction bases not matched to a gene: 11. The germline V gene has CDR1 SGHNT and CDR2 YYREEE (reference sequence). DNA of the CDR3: TGTGCCAGCAGCTTCCCCGACAGGGGCCCCGAGGGCTACACCTTC. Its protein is CASSFPDRGPEGYTF.

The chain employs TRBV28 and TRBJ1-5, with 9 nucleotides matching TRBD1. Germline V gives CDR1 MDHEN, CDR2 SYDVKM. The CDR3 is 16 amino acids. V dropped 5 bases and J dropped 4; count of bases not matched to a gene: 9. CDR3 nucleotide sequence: TGTGCCAGCAGTACACCGGGACAGGGAGAGAATCAGCCCCAGCATTTT. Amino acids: CASSTPGQGENQPQHF.

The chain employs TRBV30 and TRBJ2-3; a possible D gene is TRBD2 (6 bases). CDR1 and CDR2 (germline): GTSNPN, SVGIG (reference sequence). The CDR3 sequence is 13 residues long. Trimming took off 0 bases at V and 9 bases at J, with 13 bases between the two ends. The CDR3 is CAWSVYGGETQYF. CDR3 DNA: TGTGCCTGGAGTGTATACGGCGGGGAGACGCAGTATTTT.

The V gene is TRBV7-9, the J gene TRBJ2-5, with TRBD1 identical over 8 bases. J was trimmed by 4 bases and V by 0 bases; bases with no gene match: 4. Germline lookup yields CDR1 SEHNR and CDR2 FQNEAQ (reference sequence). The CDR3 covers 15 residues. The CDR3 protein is CASSLATGQGETQYF. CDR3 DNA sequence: TGTGCCAGCAGCTTAGCGACTGGACAGGGAGAGACCCAGTACTTC.

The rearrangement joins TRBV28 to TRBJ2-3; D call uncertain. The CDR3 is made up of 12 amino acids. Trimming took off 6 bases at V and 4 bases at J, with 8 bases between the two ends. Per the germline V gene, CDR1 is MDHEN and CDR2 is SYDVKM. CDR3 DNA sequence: TGTGCCAGCAGCTCGATAGCAGATACGCAGTATTTT. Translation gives CASSSIADTQYF. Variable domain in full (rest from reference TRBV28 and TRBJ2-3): DVKVTQSSRYLVKRTGEKVFLECVQDMDHENMFWYRQDPGLGLRLIYFSYDVKMKEKGDIPEGYSVSREKKERFSLILESASTNQTSMYLCASSSIADTQYFGPGTRLTVL.

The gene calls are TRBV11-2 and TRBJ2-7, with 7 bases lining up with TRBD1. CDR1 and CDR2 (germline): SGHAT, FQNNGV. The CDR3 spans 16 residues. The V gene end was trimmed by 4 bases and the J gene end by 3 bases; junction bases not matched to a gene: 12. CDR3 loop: CASSSTTGWPFYEQYF. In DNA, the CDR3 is TGTGCCAGCAGCTCTACGACAGGGTGGCCTTTCTACGAGCAGTACTTC.

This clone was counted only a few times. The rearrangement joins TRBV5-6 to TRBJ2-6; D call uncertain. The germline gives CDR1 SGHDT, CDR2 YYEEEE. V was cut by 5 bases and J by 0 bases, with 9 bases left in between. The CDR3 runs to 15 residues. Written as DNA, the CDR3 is TGTGCCAGCAGTCACTCGAACTCTGGGGCCAACGTCCTGACTTTC. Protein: CASSHSNSGANVLTF. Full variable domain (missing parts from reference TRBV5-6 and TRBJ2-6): DAGVTQSPTHLIKTRGQQVTLRCSPKSGHDTVSWYQQALGQGPQFIFQYYEEEERQRGNFPDRFSGHQFPNYSSELNVNALLLGDSALYLCASSHSNSGANVLTFGAGSRLTVL.

The CDR3: CASSTYSQGGDTQYF. The CDR3, as DNA: TGTGCCAGCAGCACCTACTCCCAAGGAGGGGATACGCAGTATTTT. V and J are TRBV28 and TRBJ2-3, with D possibly matching TRBD2 (6 bases). Looked up from germline, CDR1 is MDHEN and CDR2 is SYDVKM. Trimming took off 6 bases at V and 6 bases at J, with 19 bases between the two ends. CDR3 size: 15 residues.

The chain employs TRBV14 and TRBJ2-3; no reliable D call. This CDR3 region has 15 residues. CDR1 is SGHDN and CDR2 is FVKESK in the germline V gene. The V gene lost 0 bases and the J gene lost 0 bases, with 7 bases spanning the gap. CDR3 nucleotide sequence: TGTGCCAGCAGCCAAGACAGTTCTAGCACAGATACGCAGTATTTT. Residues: CASSQDSSSTDTQYF.

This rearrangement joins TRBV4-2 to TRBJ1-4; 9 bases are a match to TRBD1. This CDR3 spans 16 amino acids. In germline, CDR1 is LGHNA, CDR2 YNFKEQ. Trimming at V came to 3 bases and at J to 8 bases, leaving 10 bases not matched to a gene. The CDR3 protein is CASSQGLQGAQEKLFF. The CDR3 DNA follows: TGTGCCAGCAGCCAGGGATTACAGGGGGCTCAGGAAAAACTGTTTTTT.

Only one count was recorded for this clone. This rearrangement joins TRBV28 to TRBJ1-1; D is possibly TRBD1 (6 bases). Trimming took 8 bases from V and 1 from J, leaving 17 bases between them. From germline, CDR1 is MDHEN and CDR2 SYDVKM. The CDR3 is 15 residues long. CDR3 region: CASAKTDRPNTEAFF. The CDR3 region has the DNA TGTGCCAGCGCGAAAACAGACAGGCCGAACACTGAAGCTTTCTTT.

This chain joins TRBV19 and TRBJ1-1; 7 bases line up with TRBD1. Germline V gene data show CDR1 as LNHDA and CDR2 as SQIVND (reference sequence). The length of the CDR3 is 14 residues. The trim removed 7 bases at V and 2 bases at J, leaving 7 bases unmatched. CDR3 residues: CASTRGQVNTEAFF. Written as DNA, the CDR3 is TGTGCCAGTACGAGGGGGCAGGTAAACACTGAAGCTTTCTTT.

The CDR3 region is CASSLGQGFQYF. Written as DNA, the CDR3 is TGTGCCAGCAGCCTGGGACAGGGTTTCCAGTACTTC. The V call is TRBV28, the J call TRBJ2-7, with 9 nucleotides matching TRBD1. V dropped 6 bases and J dropped 10; count of bases not matched to a gene: 7. This CDR3 has 12 residues. Germline V gene sequence: CDR1 MDHEN, CDR2 SYDVKM.